The 8 T cell receptor beta chains in this list originate from one sample, sequenced in a study of a mutant IDH1 vaccine in newly diagnosed glioma. TCRdb's table, derived via immunoSEQ multiplex PCR, lists solely in-frame clones and lacks some. The sample comprises 68,000 or so clones, 79% of which are singletons, and 7.5% to 9% rests with the top ten. Noted time point: baseline, week 1 (first vaccination visit). Treatment denoted: pre-vaccination baseline after standard-of-care therapy. Sample: PBMCs, taken from a glioma patient treated with radiotherapy, temozolomide or both. These receptors were taken from a man between 45 and 60 years old with glioma.

J is TRBJ2-2 and V is TRBV4-1; D is possibly TRBD1 (5 bases). V was clipped by 1 base and J by 3 bases, with 12 bases between them. The CDR3 covers 16 residues. In germline, CDR1 is MGHRA, CDR2 YSYEKL. DNA of the CDR3: TGCGCCAGCAGCCAAGTAGGGGCGCACGACACCGGGGAGCTGTTTTTT. Translated: CASSQVGAHDTGELFF.

The chain is built from TRBV27 and TRBJ2-2, with D perhaps TRBD2 (5 bases). The V and J ends lost 3 bases and 4 bases respectively, with 12 bases between them. CDR1 and CDR2 from the germline V gene are MNHEY and SMNVEV (reference sequence). The CDR3 runs 15 residues. The DNA for the CDR3 is TGTGCCAGCAGTTTTGAGGGTGGGTTCACCGGGGAGCTGTTTTTT. Translated, it gives CASSFEGGFTGELFF.

The sample holds a few counts of this clone. The chain couples TRBV5-4 to TRBJ2-1; 8 nucleotides align to TRBD1. After removal of 4 bases from V and 6 bases from J, the junction contained 6 bases not matched to a gene. CDR3 size: 14 residues. CDR1 is SGHNT, CDR2 YYREEE, per germline (reference sequence). CDR3 sequence (DNA): TGTGCCAGCAGCCTAGGGACAGGAACCAATGAGCAGTTCTTC. As protein: CASSLGTGTNEQFF.

The chain carries TRBV15 and TRBJ1-3; D is unclear. Trimming cost V 6 bases and J 2 bases, with 8 bases left between them. CDR1 and CDR2 (germline): LNHNV, YYDKDF (reference sequence). The CDR3 runs 13 residues. In DNA, the CDR3 is TGTGCCACCAGGAATAGTCCTGGAAACACCATATATTTT. Its protein is CATRNSPGNTIYF.

This chain uses TRBV4-3 with TRBJ2-1, with D maybe TRBD2 (5 bases). Trimming pared 1 base from V and 5 bases from J, leaving 9 bases between. Germline CDR1 LGHNA, CDR2 YSLEER. The CDR3 contains 14 residues. The CDR3 loop reads CASSQAGSHNEQFF. The CDR3 coding sequence is TGCGCCAGCAGCCAAGCGGGATCCCACAATGAGCAGTTCTTC.

The rearrangement joins TRBV11-2 to TRBJ2-1; 7 bases are shared with TRBD2. The CDR3 covers 16 residues. Germline CDR1 and CDR2: SGHAT and FQNNGV. Trimming removed 3 bases from V and 0 bases from J; junction bases left unmatched: 5. CDR3 residues: CASSFQRGLSYNEQFF. Here the CDR3 DNA reads TGTGCCAGCAGCTTCCAGCGGGGTCTCTCCTACAATGAGCAGTTCTTC. The whole variable domain, filled in from reference TRBV11-2 and TRBJ2-1, reads EAGVAQSPRYKIIEKRQSVAFWCNPISGHATLYWYQQILGQGPKLLIQFQNNGVVDDSQLPKDRFSAERLKGVDSTLKIQPAKLEDSAVYLCASSFQRGLSYNEQFFGPGTRLTVL.

This clone is a singleton in its sample. V and J are TRBV18 and TRBJ2-7; 7 positions agree with TRBD1. Germline V gene sequence: CDR1 KGHSH, CDR2 LQKENI. Trimming took 6 bases from V and 5 from J; bases not matched to a gene: 10. This CDR3 has 14 residues. This CDR3 is CASSSTTGSHEQYF. The CDR3 coding sequence is TGTGCCAGCTCCTCGACGACAGGGAGCCACGAGCAGTACTTC. Full variable domain (missing parts from reference TRBV18 and TRBJ2-7): NAGVMQNPRHLVRRRGQEARLRCSPMKGHSHVYWYRQLPEEGLKFMVYLQKENIIDESGMPKERFSAEFPKEGPSILRIQQVVRGDSAAYFCASSSTTGSHEQYFGPGTRLTVT.

The chain recombines TRBV6-5 with TRBJ2-1, with 7 bases lining up with TRBD2. There are 15 residues in the CDR3. Looked up from germline, CDR1 is MNHEY and CDR2 is SVGAGI. The V and J ends lost 6 bases and 7 bases, in that order; junction bases with no gene match: 12. Written as DNA, the CDR3 is TGTGCCAGCAGCCCGGGACCCCGGGGAGGGAATGAGCAGTTCTTC. Translation: CASSPGPRGGNEQFF.